The rows below give T cell receptor beta chains drawn from one sample of a study of blood T cell repertoires in COVID-19. Produced via immunoSEQ multiplex PCR; TCRdb's table is partial and in-frame only. The data hold about 130,000 clones, with about four fifths observed a single time. Specimen: PBMCs or T cells enriched from blood (not recorded which). Source of these receptors: a man in his fifties or sixties who had recovered from COVID-19. The CDR3 runs from the conserved cysteine through the conserved F or W. Each record gives: clone size, J gene, V gene, D gene, CDR3 DNA, CDR3 protein. The D gene is left open where the match is weak. Rows may omit the clone size; those that give it use once, few, many or a size class.

. TRBJ2-3 TRBV6-1 . TGTGCCAGCAGTGAAGGAGCAAGGGATCAGAGGAGGACAGATACGCAGTATTTT CASSEGARDQRRTDTQYF
. TRBJ1-2 TRBV13 . TGTGCCAGCAGCACCCGACAGACACACTATGGCTACACCTTC CASSTRQTHYGYTF
many TRBJ1-2 TRBV7-9 . TGTGCCAGCGGCCGGGGCAGGGAGGCCTATGGCTACACCTTC CASGRGREAYGYTF
. TRBJ2-2 TRBV11-3 . TGTGCCAGCAGCTTAGACGACAGGAGCGCCGGGGAGCTGTTTTTT CASSLDDRSAGELFF
. TRBJ2-4 TRBV27 . TGTGCCAGCAGTTTGGTACAGGGAGACATTCAGTACTTC CASSLVQGDIQYF
. TRBJ2-3 TRBV9 TRBD2 TGTGCCAGCAGCGCCCGACTAGCGGGGGGAAGGGGCACAGATACGCAGTATTTT CASSARLAGGRGTDTQYF
. TRBJ2-6 TRBV9 . TGTGCCAGCAGCGTAGTGAGACACCCCCAGAGTGCTGGGGCCAACGTCCTGACTTTC CASSVVRHPQSAGANVLTF
. TRBJ2-7 TRBV7-2 TRBD1 TGTGCCAGCAGCTTAGCGTACGGGACAGAGAAGGAGTACTTC CASSLAYGTEKEYF
. TRBJ1-2 TRBV5-6 TRBD1 TGTGCCAGCAGCTTGGTCCAGGGGGCGAGGGGCTACACCTTC CASSLVQGARGYTF
. TRBJ2-1 TRBV19 . TGTGCCAGTAGTATGGTCCAGGGGGGCAATGAGCAGTTCTTC CASSMVQGGNEQFF
. TRBJ2-2 TRBV7-3 . TGTGCCAGCAGCTTAAGAGGGGGGAACACCGGGGAGCTGTTTTTT CASSLRGGNTGELFF
few TRBJ2-3 TRBV7-2 TRBD2 TGTGCCAGCAGCTTAAGAGCTAGCGGGGGTCAGTTAAGCACAGATACGCAGTATTTT CASSLRASGGQLSTDTQYF
few TRBJ1-3 TRBV10-3 TRBD1 TGTGCCATCAGGCAGGGGGCATCTGGAAACACCATATATTTT CAIRQGASGNTIYF
few TRBJ2-1 TRBV14 . TGTGCCAGCAGCCAAGATCCGCCTAGCGCGAGGTTCTTC CASSQDPPSARFF
once TRBJ1-3 TRBV24-1 . TGTGCCACCAGTGATCCCCGGAGTGCTGGAAACACCATATATTTT CATSDPRSAGNTIYF
once TRBJ2-2 TRBV4-1 . TGCGCCAGCAGCCAGAGGCTGGGGGGGGCCTCGAACACCGGGGAGCTGTTTTTT CASSQRLGGASNTGELFF
once TRBJ2-1 TRBV6-5 TRBD1 TGTGCCAGCCGCCGGGACAGAGATTCCTACAATGAGCAGTTCTTC CASRRDRDSYNEQFF
once TRBJ1-4 TRBV30 TRBD1 TGTGCCTGGAGGACAGGGGCGCCGGGTGAAAAACTGTTTTTT CAWRTGAPGEKLFF
few TRBJ1-1 TRBV5-5 . TGTGCCAGCAGCTTGACAGGGCAGCGAGACACTGAAGCTTTCTTT CASSLTGQRDTEAFF
few TRBJ2-7 TRBV18 . TGTGCCAGCTCACCATCCACAGATCCTTCCTACGAGCAGTACTTC CASSPSTDPSYEQYF
. TRBJ2-3 TRBV3-1/TRBV3-2 . TGTGCCAGCAGCCTCCGACGGGGTAGCACAGATACGCAGTATTTT CASSLRRGSTDTQYF
. TRBJ2-4 TRBV7-2 . TGTGCCAGCAGCTTAGACAGGCTAAAAAACATTCAGTACTTC CASSLDRLKNIQYF
. TRBJ1-2 TRBV3-1/TRBV3-2 . TGTGCCAGCAGCCAAGACGGGGGGAACTATGGCTACACCTTC CASSQDGGNYGYTF
. TRBJ1-6 TRBV9 . TGTGCCAGCAGCGTAGGAGGCAGTAATTCACCCCTCCACTTT CASSVGGSNSPLHF
. TRBJ2-5 TRBV11-1 TRBD1 TGTGCCAGCAGCTTTCGAGGGGGCCAGGGGTATGAGACCCAGTACTTC CASSFRGGQGYETQYF
. TRBJ2-1 TRBV3-1/TRBV3-2 TRBD2 TGTGCCAGCAGCCAAGATGGCACTAGCGGGGGGAAGGAGCAGTTCTTC CASSQDGTSGGKEQFF
. TRBJ2-5 TRBV3-1/TRBV3-2 . TGTGCCAGCAGTTTCACACGCGAGACCCAGTACTTC CASSFTRETQYF
. TRBJ2-5 TRBV12-3/TRBV12-4 . TGTGCCAGCAGTTTCGTCAGGAAAGAGACCCAGTACTTC CASSFVRKETQYF
once TRBJ2-2 TRBV30 . TGTGCCTGGACCAGGACGAACACCGGGGAGCTGTTTTTT CAWTRTNTGELFF
. TRBJ2-1 TRBV5-5 . TGTGCCAGCAGCTTGGCCCTTTACAATGAGCAGTTCTTC CASSLALYNEQFF
. TRBJ2-1 TRBV14 . TGTGCCAGCAGCCCACCTCCGGGGGGCCGATTCTACAATGAGCAGTTCTTC CASSPPPGGRFYNEQFF
. TRBJ1-4 TRBV6-6 TRBD1 TGTGCCAGCAGAAGACAGGGGGTATGGGAAAAACTGTTTTTT CASRRQGVWEKLFF
. TRBJ1-3 TRBV3-1/TRBV3-2 TRBD1 TGTGCCAGCAGCCAGACGAACAGGGGTGGCGAAAACACCATATATTTT CASSQTNRGGENTIYF
. TRBJ1-5 TRBV12-2 . TGTGCAAGTCGCTTAGATACGGACGGAGGGGTTCATCAGCCCCAGCATTTT CASRLDTDGGVHQPQHF
once TRBJ1-2 TRBV28 . TGCGCAACGGGGGGGCTTAACTATGGCTACACCTTC CATGGLNYGYTF
once TRBJ2-5 TRBV5-1 . TGCGCCAGCAGCCGCCTAGGGGGATCGGAGACCCAGTACTTC CASSRLGGSETQYF
. TRBJ1-1 TRBV19 . TGTGCCAGTATCGACTTCTCGACAGGGAACACTGAAGCTTTCTTT CASIDFSTGNTEAFF
. TRBJ1-1 TRBV19 TRBD1 TGTGCCAGTAGTATAGTCTTGGGACAGGGGGGCACTGAAGCTTTCTTT CASSIVLGQGGTEAFF
. TRBJ1-1 TRBV19 . TGTGCCAGTAGTATCGACAGGAACACTGAAGCTTTCTTT CASSIDRNTEAFF
once TRBJ2-3 TRBV7-3 . TGTGCCAGCAGCTTAAAAGGGGGCACAGATACGCAGTATTTT CASSLKGGTDTQYF
. TRBJ1-2 TRBV30 TRBD1 TGTGCCTGGACAGGGGGCAAGATTAATGGCTACACCTTC CAWTGGKINGYTF
. TRBJ2-3 TRBV5-1 . TGCGCCAGCAGCTTGGTGCCGGGGGCAGATACGCAGTATTTT CASSLVPGADTQYF
. TRBJ2-3 TRBV7-2 . TGTGCCAGCAGCTCTTTGGGGTCCAGGGATGTTCACACAGATACGCAGTATTTT CASSSLGSRDVHTDTQYF
. TRBJ2-2 TRBV7-9 TRBD1 TGTGCCAGCAGCTTGGGACAGGGTGAAACCGGGGAGCTGTTTTTT CASSLGQGETGELFF
. TRBJ2-1 TRBV7-2 . TGTGCCAGCAGCTTTCTGGCTAGATACAATGAGCAGTTCTTC CASSFLARYNEQFF
. TRBJ1-4 TRBV7-2 . TGTGCCAGCAGCTTAGACAGGGTGCAGAAACTGTTTTTT CASSLDRVQKLFF
. TRBJ2-1 TRBV9 TRBD2 TGTGCCAGCAGCGCACCGACTAGCGGGGGGACTTCCCGCTCCTACAATGAGCAGTTCTTC CASSAPTSGGTSRSYNEQFF
. TRBJ2-3 TRBV19 TRBD1 TGTGCCAGTAAATCTTCAGGGGGCGGAACAGATACGCAGTATTTT CASKSSGGGTDTQYF
. TRBJ1-1 TRBV4-1 TRBD1 TGCGCCAGCAGCCAGAAGACAGGGACCCTCACTGAAGCTTTCTTT CASSQKTGTLTEAFF
. TRBJ1-1 TRBV6-2/TRBV6-3 TRBD1 TGTGCCAGCAGTCCCTGGACAGGGGGAACTGAAGCTTTCTTT CASSPWTGGTEAFF
. TRBJ1-3 TRBV30 . TGTGCCTGGGAGCTCGGGGGAAGAGGAAACACCATATATTTT CAWELGGRGNTIYF